Below, 29 T cell receptor beta chains from the same sample are listed, as sequenced in a study of blood T cell repertoires in COVID-19. The data were produced by immunoSEQ multiplex PCR, yet TCRdb's version contains in-frame clones alone and is incomplete. This sample has about 260,000 clones; 75% to 90% occur once, and the top ten carry about 1.6%. Material: peripheral blood. The receptors originated from a woman aged 40 to 49 who had recovered from COVID-19.

The chain links TRBV13 to TRBJ1-2, with TRBD1 identical over 9 bases. The V segment lost 5 bases and the J segment 1 base; nucleotides outside the gene matches: 2. The germline V gene has CDR1 PRHDT and CDR2 FYEKMQ (reference sequence). The CDR3 covers 14 residues. The CDR3 DNA reads as TGTGCCAGCAGCGACAGGGGGGGTAACTATGGCTACACCTTC. This sequence encodes CASSDRGGNYGYTF.

This sequence joins TRBV18 and TRBJ2-7, with TRBD1 matching 9 bases. The CDR3 loop spans 13 amino acids. Germline V CDR1 and CDR2: KGHSH, LQKENI. The V segment lost 4 bases and the J segment 4 bases; nucleotides outside the gene matches: 2. The CDR3, as DNA: TGTGCCAGCTCACAGGGACAGGGATACGAGCAGTACTTC. This sequence encodes CASSQGQGYEQYF.

The CDR3 sequence: CASSLGGQGANYGYTF. In DNA, the CDR3 is TGTGCCAGCAGCTTAGGGGGACAGGGGGCGAACTATGGCTACACCTTC. The chain is built from TRBV7-2 and TRBJ1-2; 12 nucleotides line up with TRBD1. Unmatched junction bases numbered 2, after V lost 1 base and J lost 2 bases. The CDR3 loop spans 16 amino acids. Germline CDR1 reads SGHTA; CDR2 reads FQGNSA. Drawing the rest from reference TRBV7-2 and TRBJ1-2, the complete variable domain is GAGVSQSPSNKVTEKGKDVELRCDPISGHTALYWYRQSLGQGLEFLIYFQGNSAPDKSGLPSDRFSAERTGGSVSTLTIQRTQQEDSAVYLCASSLGGQGANYGYTFGSGTRLTVV.

CDR3 DNA: TGTGCCACCGGGCAGGGGAGCAATCAGCCCCAGCATTTT. This gives the protein CATGQGSNQPQHF. The V gene is TRBV15, the J gene TRBJ1-5, with a weak D call TRBD1 (6 bases). V dropped 8 bases and J dropped 1 base, with 9 bases sitting between them. CDR3 size: 13 residues. The germline CDR1 and CDR2 sequences are LNHNV and YYDKDF (reference sequence). Full variable domain (remainder filled in from reference TRBV15 and TRBJ1-5): DAMVIQNPRYQVTQFGKPVTLSCSQTLNHNVMYWYQQKSSQAPKLLFHYYDKDFNNEADTPDNFQSRRPNTSFCFLDIRSPGLGDTAMYLCATGQGSNQPQHFGDGTRLSIL.

V gene TRBV7-9 combines with J gene TRBJ2-2; TRBD1 matches at 7 bases. Losses at the gene ends were 11 bases for V and 3 bases for J; bases not matched to a gene: 15. The CDR3 length is 16 residues. Germline loops: CDR1 SEHNR, CDR2 FQNEAQ (reference sequence). The CDR3 sequence is CAVNYGTELHTGELFF. The CDR3 DNA is TGTGCCGTCAACTACGGGACAGAGCTCCACACCGGGGAGCTGTTTTTT.

This rearrangement joins TRBV4-1 to TRBJ2-1, with TRBD1 identical over 9 bases. The CDR3 runs to 16 residues. The junction had 5 bases not matched to a gene; V was cut back by 4 bases and J by 1 base. Per germline, CDR1 MGHRA and CDR2 YSYEKL. CDR3 amino acids: CASSRTGTGSYNEQFF. As DNA, the CDR3 is TGCGCCAGCAGCCGAACCGGGACAGGGTCCTACAATGAGCAGTTCTTC.

The rearrangement joins TRBV7-9 to TRBJ2-1; D may be TRBD1 (5 bases). V was pared by 4 bases and J by 4 bases, with 14 bases between. Germline lookup yields CDR1 SEHNR and CDR2 FQNEAQ (reference sequence). The CDR3 contains 15 residues. This chain's CDR3 is CASSSNRFGYNEQFF. CDR3 nucleotide sequence: TGTGCCAGCAGCTCGAACAGGTTCGGGTACAATGAGCAGTTCTTC.

The chain is built from TRBV28 and TRBJ2-7, with a weak D call TRBD1 (5 bases). The germline V gene has CDR1 MDHEN and CDR2 SYDVKM. The CDR3 spans 15 residues. Deletions cut 0 bases from V and 2 bases from J, with 11 bases between. The CDR3 reads CASSLWGQGTYEQYF. CDR3 in DNA: TGTGCCAGCAGTTTATGGGGGCAGGGAACCTACGAGCAGTACTTC.

This chain uses TRBV6-2 or TRBV6-3 with TRBJ2-7, with D possibly matching TRBD1 (5 bases). Trimming removed 2 bases at V and 6 bases at J, with 11 bases between. The CDR3 runs to 13 residues. Germline CDR1 MNHEY, CDR2 SVGEGT. The CDR3 sequence: CASSYAAGIEQYF. DNA for the CDR3: TGTGCCAGCAGTTACGCAGCAGGGATCGAGCAGTACTTC.

V and J are TRBV23-1 and TRBJ2-2, with 7 bases that match TRBD2. TRBV23-1 is known as an ORF, though its function is uncertain. V was clipped by 3 bases and J by 4 bases; unmatched bases: 2. CDR3 size: 14 residues. The CDR3 nucleotides read TGCGCCAGCAGTCAGGGCGGGAGCACCGGGGAGCTGTTTTTT. Its protein is CASSQGGSTGELFF.

This chain connects TRBV18 to TRBJ2-3; D may be TRBD1 (6 bases). Trimming pared 6 bases from V and 1 base from J, leaving 11 bases between. The CDR3 is made up of 14 amino acids. CDR1 and CDR2 (germline): KGHSH, LQKENI. CDR3 loop: CASSKRQGTDTQYF. The CDR3 DNA sequence: TGTGCCAGCTCGAAGCGACAGGGCACAGATACGCAGTATTTT.

This clone was seen only once. The V gene is TRBV6-5, the J gene TRBJ2-5, with 12 bases aligning to TRBD2. Germline CDR1 reads MNHEY; CDR2 reads SVGAGI. V dropped 7 bases and J dropped 5; count of bases not matched to a gene: 8. The CDR3 covers 15 residues. CDR3 protein: CASKSSGGAWETQYF. The CDR3 region has the DNA TGTGCCAGCAAGTCTAGCGGGGGGGCCTGGGAGACCCAGTACTTC.

This chain uses TRBV5-1 with TRBJ1-6; weak D call: TRBD1 (6 bases). CDR3 length: 16 residues. Germline V gene lookup returns CDR1 SGHRS and CDR2 YFSETQ. The V end lost 0 bases, the J end lost 9 bases, and 16 bases lay between the germline ends. The CDR3: CASSLERGGIGSPLHF. In nucleotides, the CDR3 is TGCGCCAGCAGCTTGGAAAGGGGGGGGATCGGTTCACCCCTCCACTTT.

In this sample, this clone turned up a few times. The chain links TRBV5-1 to TRBJ1-2; 9 nucleotides align to TRBD1. V dropped 2 bases and J dropped 8; count of bases not matched to a gene: 10. Germline CDR1 SGHRS, CDR2 YFSETQ. The CDR3 runs 15 residues. The CDR3 loop reads CASSFGTGPFGGYTF. The CDR3 nucleotides are TGCGCCAGCAGCTTCGGGACAGGGCCCTTCGGAGGCTACACCTTC.

This chain links TRBV2 with TRBJ2-2, with 9 nucleotides matching TRBD1. With V trimmed by 8 bases and J by 2 bases, 9 bases remained unmatched. This CDR3 is built from 16 residues. CDR1 and CDR2 (germline): SNHLY, FYNNEI. The CDR3 DNA reads TGTGCCAGCCCACGGACAGGGGACTTTAACACCGGGGAGCTGTTTTTT. This encodes CASPRTGDFNTGELFF.

The rearrangement links TRBV6-6 to TRBJ1-2, with D uncertain. The CDR3 is 12 amino acids. V lost 5 bases to trimming and J lost 8 bases, with 12 bases between them. Germline-derived CDR1 and CDR2 are MNHNY and SVGAGI (reference sequence). CDR3 amino acids: CASSISREGYTF. For the CDR3, the DNA is TGTGCCAGCAGTATCTCGCGGGAGGGCTACACCTTC.

This clone occurred once. The chain joins TRBV30 to TRBJ1-6; the D is unclear. V was cut by 5 bases and J by 7 bases, with 6 bases left in between. CDR1 and CDR2 (germline): GTSNPN, SVGIG (reference sequence). The CDR3 spans 11 residues. CDR3 sequence: CAWLKNSPLHF. The CDR3 coding sequence is TGTGCCTGGCTAAAGAATTCACCCCTCCACTTT.

The rearrangement uses TRBV3-1 (or the pseudogene TRBV3-2) and TRBJ2-7; 15 bases match TRBD2. The CDR3 loop spans 15 amino acids. Trimming at V came to 3 bases and at J to 4 bases, leaving 1 base not matched to a gene. Germline V CDR1 and CDR2: LGHDT, YNNKEL (reference sequence). CDR3 sequence (DNA): TGTGCCAGCAGCCAGGGACTAGCGGGGGGATACGAGCAGTACTTC. The encoded protein is CASSQGLAGGYEQYF.

This sequence joins TRBV7-2 and TRBJ2-7, with TRBD2 matching 7 bases. V gave up 3 bases and J gave up 3 bases; unmatched junction bases: 8. This CDR3 has 15 amino acids. From germline, CDR1 is SGHTA and CDR2 FQGNSA. Here the CDR3 DNA reads TGTGCCAGCAGCTTCGATCGGGACTACTTCTACGAGCAGTACTTC. Translating gives CASSFDRDYFYEQYF.

This clone was observed a single time. The rearrangement uses TRBV7-8 and TRBJ2-5; the D gene is possibly TRBD2 (7 bases). V was shortened by 5 bases and J by 4 bases, with 14 bases between the two germline ends. This CDR3 is 14 amino acids long. Looked up from germline, CDR1 is SGHVS and CDR2 is FQNEAQ. The CDR3 sequence: CASSPGGGAETQYF. The CDR3 bases are TGTGCCAGCAGCCCCGGCGGGGGCGCAGAGACCCAGTACTTC.

The chain is built from TRBV5-4 and TRBJ1-3; 12 bases map to TRBD1. With V trimmed by 0 bases and J by 4 bases, 5 bases remained unmatched. CDR3 size: 17 residues. Germline loops: CDR1 SGHNT, CDR2 YYREEE (reference sequence). The CDR3 protein is CASSLAGTGGPGNTIYF. The CDR3 DNA reads as TGTGCCAGCAGCTTGGCCGGGACAGGGGGCCCCGGAAACACCATATATTTT.

The chain carries TRBV5-1 and TRBJ2-1, with 9 nucleotides matching TRBD1. In germline, CDR1 is SGHRS, CDR2 YFSETQ. The CDR3 length is 16 residues. V dropped 0 bases and J dropped 2; count of bases not matched to a gene: 3. The DNA of the CDR3 is TGCGCCAGCAGCTTGGTTTACAGGGGGCCCTACAATGAGCAGTTCTTC. It codes for CASSLVYRGPYNEQFF.

V is TRBV5-5 and J is TRBJ2-1, with D unclear. This CDR3 has 14 amino acids. The germline CDR1 and CDR2 sequences are SGHKS and YYEKEE (reference sequence). The V gene lost 5 bases and the J gene lost 5 bases, with 14 bases spanning the gap. CDR3 DNA sequence: TGTGCCAGCAGGTATCGGGTGCGCAACAATGAGCAGTTCTTC. Translating it yields CASRYRVRNNEQFF. Together with reference TRBV5-5 and TRBJ2-1, the CDR3 gives the full variable domain: DAGVTQSPTHLIKTRGQQVTLRCSPISGHKSVSWYQQVLGQGPQFIFQYYEKEERGRGNFPDRFSARQFPNYSSELNVNALLLGDSALYLCASRYRVRNNEQFFGPGTRLTVL.

In the case of this clone: Within the sample, other DNA sequences also encode this same CDR3. The J gene is TRBJ1-5, the V gene TRBV12-3 or TRBV12-4; 8 nucleotides match TRBD1. The ends lost 6 bases at V and 4 bases at J; junction bases unmatched: 2. The CDR3 is 13 residues long. The CDR3 DNA is TGTGCCAGCAGCGGGACAGGAAATCAGCCCCAGCATTTT. This translates into CASSGTGNQPQHF.

The chain uses TRBV5-4 and TRBJ1-1; the D is unclear. The V gene's germline CDR1 is SGHNT and CDR2 YYREEE (reference sequence). V was shortened by 1 base and J by 6 bases, with 10 bases between the two germline ends. The CDR3 runs to 13 residues. The CDR3 loop reads CASSLSEEAEAFF. CDR3 in DNA: TGTGCCAGCAGCTTGTCGGAGGAGGCTGAAGCTTTCTTT. The full variable domain, with the rest looked up from reference TRBV5-4 and TRBJ1-1, is ETGVTQSPTHLIKTRGQQVTLRCSSQSGHNTVSWYQQALGQGPQFIFQYYREEENGRGNFPPRFSGLQFPNYSSELNVNALELDDSALYLCASSLSEEAEAFFGQGTRLTVV.

The rearrangement joins TRBV4-3 to TRBJ2-3; 8 bases map to TRBD2. Per germline, CDR1 LGHNA and CDR2 YSLEER. V lost 4 bases and J lost 0; bases outside the gene matches: 6. The CDR3 contains 16 residues. CDR3 residues: CASSRTAGASTDTQYF. Here the CDR3 DNA reads TGCGCCAGCAGCCGAACAGCGGGGGCCAGCACAGATACGCAGTATTTT.

This clone showed up just a few times. J is TRBJ2-1 and V is TRBV12-3 or TRBV12-4; weak D call: TRBD2 (5 bases). Trimming took 6 bases from V and 4 from J, leaving 10 bases between them. CDR3 size: 13 residues. The CDR3, as DNA: TGTGCCAGCAGCCTCCGGGGATACAATGAGCAGTTCTTC. Protein product: CASSLRGYNEQFF.

Only one count was recorded for this clone. Other DNA sequences from this sample encode an identical CDR3 as well. The V and J genes are TRBV5-1 and TRBJ2-7; D remains ambiguous. V was pared by 1 base and J by 3 bases, with 5 bases between. This CDR3 has 12 residues. The germline V gene encodes CDR1 SGHRS and CDR2 YFSETQ. The CDR3 reads CASSLSGYEQYF. In DNA form, the CDR3 reads TGCGCCAGCAGCTTGTCCGGCTACGAGCAGTACTTC. Drawing the rest from reference TRBV5-1 and TRBJ2-7, the complete variable domain is KAGVTQTPRYLIKTRGQQVTLSCSPISGHRSVSWYQQTPGQGLQFLFEYFSETQRNKGNFPGRFSGRQFSNSRSEMNVSTLELGDSALYLCASSLSGYEQYFGPGTRLTVT.

The rearrangement joins TRBV6-2 or TRBV6-3 to TRBJ2-5, with D perhaps matching TRBD1 (6 bases). Germline V gene lookup returns CDR1 MNHEY and CDR2 SVGEGT. CDR3 length: 13 amino acids. Trimming took off 4 bases at V and 4 bases at J, with 10 bases between the two ends. CDR3 sequence (DNA): TGTGCCAGCAGTTTCTCCAGGGGAGAGACCCAGTACTTC. As protein: CASSFSRGETQYF.